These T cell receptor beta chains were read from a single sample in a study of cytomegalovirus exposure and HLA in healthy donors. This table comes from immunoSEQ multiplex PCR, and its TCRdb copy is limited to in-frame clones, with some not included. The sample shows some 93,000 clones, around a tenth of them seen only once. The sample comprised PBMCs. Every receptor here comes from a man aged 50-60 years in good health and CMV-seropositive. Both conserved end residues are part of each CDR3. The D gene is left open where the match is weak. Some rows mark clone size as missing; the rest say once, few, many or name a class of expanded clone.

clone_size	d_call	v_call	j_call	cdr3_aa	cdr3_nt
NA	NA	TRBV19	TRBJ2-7	CASSRRTENYEQYF	TGTGCCAGTAGTAGGAGGACAGAAAACTACGAGCAGTACTTC
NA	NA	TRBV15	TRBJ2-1	CATSLSGDSYNEQFF	TGTGCCACCAGCCTTAGCGGAGACTCCTACAATGAGCAGTTCTTC
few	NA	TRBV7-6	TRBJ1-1	CASSLYVGQLNTEAFF	TGTGCCAGCAGCTTATACGTTGGACAGTTGAACACTGAAGCTTTCTTT
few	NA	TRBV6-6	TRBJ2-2	CATVTGPSNTGELFF	TGTGCCACCGTGACGGGCCCGTCGAACACCGGGGAGCTGTTCTTT
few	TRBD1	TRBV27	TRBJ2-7	CASSISGTGLGEQYF	TGTGCCAGCAGTATTTCCGGGACAGGTCTGGGTGAGCAGTACTTC
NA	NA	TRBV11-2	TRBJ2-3	CASSPRGTDTQYF	TGTGCCAGCAGCCCCCGGGGGACCGATACGCAGTATTTT
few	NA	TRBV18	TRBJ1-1	CASSPMSQGLNTEAFF	TGTGCCAGCTCACCGATGTCCCAGGGGCTGAACACTGAAGCTTTCTTT
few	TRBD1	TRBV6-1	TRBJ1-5	CASIRGPYGDQPQHF	TGTGCCAGCATTAGGGGGCCGTACGGAGACCAGCCCCAGCATTTT
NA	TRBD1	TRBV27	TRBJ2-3	CASRPRDRAGDTQYF	TGTGCCAGCAGGCCCCGGGACAGGGCAGGAGATACGCAGTATTTT
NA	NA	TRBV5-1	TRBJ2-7	CASSPKGFEGEYEQYF	TGCGCCAGCAGCCCCAAAGGGTTTGAGGGAGAATACGAGCAGTACTTC
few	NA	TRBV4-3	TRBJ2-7	CASSLSDSSYEQYF	TGCGCCAGCAGCCTTTCAGACAGCTCCTACGAGCAGTACTTC
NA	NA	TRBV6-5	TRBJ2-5	CASSYRRTGETQYF	TGTGCCAGCAGTTACCGCCGAACGGGAGAGACCCAGTACTTC
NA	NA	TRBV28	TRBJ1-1	CASSPTQGSTEAFF	TGTGCCAGCAGCCCCACGCAGGGAAGCACTGAAGCTTTCTTT
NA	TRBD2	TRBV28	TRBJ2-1	CASSFPASGSYNEQFF	TGTGCCAGCAGTTTCCCGGCTAGCGGGAGCTACAATGAGCAGTTCTTC
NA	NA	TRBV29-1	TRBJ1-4	CSVAGGPVVGNEKLFF	TGCAGCGTCGCGGGGGGCCCCGTAGTTGGGAATGAAAAACTGTTTTTT
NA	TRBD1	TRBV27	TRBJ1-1	CASSSTTGVNTEAFF	TGTGCCAGCAGTTCCACGACAGGGGTGAACACTGAAGCTTTCTTT
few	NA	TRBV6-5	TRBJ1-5	CASSRGGDQPQHF	TGTGCCAGCAGCCGGGGAGGGGATCAGCCCCAGCATTTT
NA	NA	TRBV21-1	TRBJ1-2	CASSKARQHNYGYTF	TGTGCCAGCAGCAAAGCCCGACAGCACAACTATGGCTACACCTTC
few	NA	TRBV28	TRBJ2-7	CASGTFYEQYF	TGTGCCAGCGGCACCTTCTACGAGCAGTACTTC
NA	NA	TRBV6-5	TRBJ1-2	CASSSKRANNYGYTF	TGTGCCAGCAGTTCAAAGAGAGCGAATAACTATGGCTACACCTTC
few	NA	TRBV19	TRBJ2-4	CASSMGGNIQYF	TGTGCCAGTAGTATGGGGGGAAACATTCAGTACTTC
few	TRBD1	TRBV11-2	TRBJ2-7	CASSHRDRGHNEQYF	TGTGCCAGCAGCCACCGGGACAGGGGCCACAACGAGCAGTACTTC
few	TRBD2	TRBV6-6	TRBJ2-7	CASSYSSGTSVLEQYF	TGTGCCAGCAGTTACTCGTCCGGGACTAGCGTTCTCGAGCAGTACTTC
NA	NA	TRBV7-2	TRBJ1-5	CASSLDNSGTVNQPRHF	TGTGCCAGCAGCTTAGATAATAGTGGTACAGTCAATCAGCCCCGGCATTTT
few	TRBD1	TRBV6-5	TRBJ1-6	CASRMGQDYSPLHF	TGTGCCAGCAGGATGGGACAGGATTATTCACCCCTCCACTTT
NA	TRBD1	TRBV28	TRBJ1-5	CASRPDRDNQPQHF	TGTGCCAGCAGGCCGGACAGGGACAATCAGCCCCAGCATTTT
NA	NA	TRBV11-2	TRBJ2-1	CASSPYTGGVTFF	TGTGCCAGCAGCCCGTACACAGGGGGGGTAACGTTCTTC
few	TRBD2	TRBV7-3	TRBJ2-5	CASSLGLAGGPGAETQYF	TGTGCCAGCAGCTTGGGACTAGCGGGAGGACCTGGAGCAGAGACCCAGTACTTC
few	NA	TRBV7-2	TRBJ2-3	CASSPTAGPDTQYF	TGTGCCAGCAGCCCTACGGCTGGGCCAGATACGCAGTATTTT
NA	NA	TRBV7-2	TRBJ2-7	CASSPLKMAGSYEQYF	TGTGCCAGCAGCCCCCTGAAGATGGCAGGCTCCTACGAGCAGTACTTC
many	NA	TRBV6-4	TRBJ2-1	CASSDSIANLGSAQFF	TGTGCCAGCAGTGACTCGATAGCTAACCTAGGGAGCGCGCAGTTCTTC
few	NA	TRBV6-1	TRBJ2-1	CASSENGHVYNEQFF	TGTGCCAGCAGTGAAAACGGACACGTGTACAATGAGCAGTTCTTC
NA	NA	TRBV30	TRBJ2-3	CAWGTRASTNTQYF	TGTGCCTGGGGGACAAGGGCCAGCACAAATACGCAGTATTTT
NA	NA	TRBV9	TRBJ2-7	CASSAGDSLSYEQYF	TGTGCCAGCAGCGCAGGCGACAGCCTCTCCTACGAGCAGTACTTC
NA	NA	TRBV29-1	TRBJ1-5	CSAQGGDSQPQHF	TGCAGCGCTCAAGGAGGGGATAGCCAGCCCCAGCATTTT
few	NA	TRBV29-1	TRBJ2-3	CSVDGTAGADTQYF	TGCAGCGTTGACGGGACTGCCGGGGCAGATACGCAGTATTTT
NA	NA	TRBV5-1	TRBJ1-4	CASSLGQPNEKLFF	TGCGCCAGCAGCTTGGGACAGCCTAATGAAAAACTGTTTTTT
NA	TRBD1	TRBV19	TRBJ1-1	CASSVQTGGIAEAFF	TGTGCCAGTAGTGTCCAAACAGGGGGGATTGCTGAAGCTTTCTTT
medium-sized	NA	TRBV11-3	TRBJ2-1	CASAAGQGDEQFF	TGTGCCAGTGCAGCGGGACAAGGGGATGAGCAGTTCTTC
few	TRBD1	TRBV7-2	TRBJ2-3	CASSLASGGTGPDTQYF	TGTGCCAGCAGCTTAGCGTCAGGTGGGACAGGGCCAGATACGCAGTATTTT
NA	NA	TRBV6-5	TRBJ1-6	CASSYSRSSYNSPLHF	TGTGCCAGCAGTTACAGTAGGAGCTCCTATAATTCACCCCTCCACTTT
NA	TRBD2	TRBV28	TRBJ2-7	CASRRTSGNSYEQYF	TGTGCCAGCAGGCGGACTAGCGGGAACTCCTACGAGCAGTACTTC